Here is one TCR beta chain with its context. Its antigen is unidentified. The length of the CDR3 is 16 residues. The V end was cut by 5 bases, the J end by 6 bases, with 20 bases between. Germline V gene data show CDR1 as LGHNA and CDR2 as YNFKEQ. The data are from a study of radiotherapy plus CTLA-4 blockade in lung cancer. Background on the study: Disease control was seen in about 34% of patients, objective responses in approximately 20%.

The assay was immunoSEQ multiplex PCR, and TCRdb's table has in-frame clones only and misses some. The repertoire holds 95,000 to 150,000 clones, with 85% to 90% as singletons. Study results and limitations: Among reported predictors of response, early blood T cell clone dynamics with interferon-beta performed best. TCR clones originating in tumors grew in number in blood after radiotherapy plus ipilimumab.

Patients had chemo-refractory metastatic non-small-cell lung cancer and received focal radiation plus CTLA-4 blockade that used ipilimumab. This specimen was peripheral blood, taken from a patient treated with radiotherapy plus ipilimumab. The chain employs TRBV4-2 and TRBJ2-1, with D possibly being TRBD2 (5 bases). This receptor was taken from a human donor with non-small cell lung cancer that progressed on radiotherapy plus ipilimumab. CDR3 in DNA: TGTGCCAGCAGCTTCCCGGCCCTCCGGGGAAGCAATGAGCAGTTCTTC. It codes for CASSFPALRGSNEQFF.